Below are 20 T cell receptor beta chains sequenced from a single sample in a study of T cell changes during pregnancy in multiple sclerosis. Generated by immunoSEQ multiplex PCR, the TCRdb table keeps only in-frame clones and is missing some. Of some 17,000 clones in the sample, approximately 85% are singletons; the top ten hold about 12%. The material was CD8+ T cells from peripheral blood mononuclear cells, obtained after pregnancy. The origin of the receptors is a female donor in good health, enrolled as a control in a pregnancy study.

The CDR3 DNA reads as TGCAGCGTTGTCGTGAGCAGGGGGCCCTACGAGCAGTACTTC. Its protein is CSVVVSRGPYEQYF. The chain has TRBV29-1 and TRBJ2-7, with 8 nucleotides matching TRBD1. The V segment lost 4 bases and the J segment 2 bases; nucleotides outside the gene matches: 7. Germline lookup yields CDR1 SQVTM and CDR2 ANQGSEA. CDR3 size: 14 residues.

J is TRBJ2-1 and V is TRBV6-1; TRBD2 matches at 9 bases. V was clipped by 3 bases and J by 9 bases; unmatched bases: 9. Germline V gene data show CDR1 as MNHNS and CDR2 as SASEGT. This CDR3 spans 15 amino acids. CDR3 protein: CASSDDAGGQSEQFF. In nucleotides, the CDR3 is TGTGCCAGCAGTGATGACGCGGGGGGGCAATCTGAGCAGTTCTTC.

The chain couples TRBV6-1 to TRBJ2-3, with TRBD1 as a possible D gene (5 bases). V was clipped by 1 base and J by 4 bases, with 15 bases between them. The CDR3 has 16 residues. CDR1 and CDR2 from the germline V gene are MNHNS and SASEGT. CDR3 nucleotide sequence: TGTGCCAGCAGTGAAGTTCAGGGATGGGCGCCAGATACGCAGTATTTT. Protein sequence: CASSEVQGWAPDTQYF.

The chain carries TRBV7-9 and TRBJ2-7, with D perhaps TRBD2 (6 bases). The CDR3 is 13 residues long. CDR1 is SEHNR, CDR2 FQNEAQ, per germline (reference sequence). Trimming pared 3 bases from V and 3 bases from J, leaving 9 bases between. The CDR3 coding sequence is TGTGCCAGCAGCTTGTGGGGAGGCTACGAGCAGTACTTC. It specifies CASSLWGGYEQYF.

The chain carries TRBV6-6 and TRBJ2-5; a possible D gene is TRBD1 (5 bases). There are 14 residues in the CDR3. Germline V CDR1 and CDR2: MNHNY, SVGAGI (reference sequence). The germline V and J ends were trimmed by 4 bases and 1 base, with 10 bases remaining between them. CDR3 nucleotides: TGTGCCAGCAGTTCAACAGGACCCCAAGAGACCCAGTACTTC. This translates into CASSSTGPQETQYF.

The chain carries TRBV27 and TRBJ1-1; tentatively, D is TRBD1 (5 bases). The CDR3 has 15 residues. The V gene lost 5 bases and the J gene lost 5 bases, with 18 bases spanning the gap. Germline V gives CDR1 MNHEY, CDR2 SMNVEV (reference sequence). CDR3 in DNA: TGTGCCAGCAGTAACCGACAGATCGGCAGGACTGAAGCTTTCTTT. This gives the protein CASSNRQIGRTEAFF.

The V gene is TRBV19, the J gene TRBJ2-7; maybe TRBD1 (5 bases). The CDR3 totals 13 residues. Trimming removed 5 bases from V and 1 base from J, with 9 bases in between. CDR1 is LNHDA, CDR2 SQIVND, per germline (reference sequence). CDR3 region: CASSPDRSYEQYF. The CDR3 nucleotides read TGTGCCAGTAGTCCCGACAGATCCTACGAGCAGTACTTC. The complete variable domain, with remaining parts taken from reference TRBV19 and TRBJ2-7, reads DGGITQSPKYLFRKEGQNVTLSCEQNLNHDAMYWYRQDPGQGLRLIYYSQIVNDFQKGDIAEGYSVSREKKESFPLTVTSAQKNPTAFYLCASSPDRSYEQYFGPGTRLTVT.

This clone rates as medium-sized (0.01 to 0.1%). V gene TRBV9 combines with J gene TRBJ2-1; 11 bases match TRBD2. Trimming cost V 6 bases and J 12 bases; bases outside gene matches: 11. The germline V gene has CDR1 SGDLS and CDR2 YYNGEE. The CDR3 runs to 14 residues. The CDR3 nucleotides read TGTGCCAGCATGGCGGGACTAGCGGCAAACGGGCAGTTCTTC. Translating it yields CASMAGLAANGQFF.

This clone was detected only a few times. This rearrangement joins TRBV2 to TRBJ2-2, with a tentative D call TRBD2 (5 bases). Trimming pared 6 bases from V and 4 bases from J, leaving 27 bases between. The CDR3 runs to 19 residues. Germline CDR1 SNHLY, CDR2 FYNNEI. The CDR3 DNA is TGTGCCAGCAGCCCCTCTTTCCCGGACCCGGGGAAGGTCACCGGGGAGCTGTTTTTT. Protein: CASSPSFPDPGKVTGELFF.

The V gene is TRBV5-1, the J gene TRBJ2-3, with TRBD2 matching 9 bases. The junction had 16 bases not matched to a gene; V was cut back by 4 bases and J by 4 bases. The germline CDR1 and CDR2 sequences are SGHRS and YFSETQ. This CDR3 has 18 residues. Here the CDR3 reads CASSPLSSREGLSDTQYF. The CDR3 DNA follows: TGCGCCAGCAGCCCCCTTTCGTCGCGGGAGGGCCTCTCAGATACGCAGTATTTT.

V gene TRBV29-1 combines with J gene TRBJ2-7, with 7 bases aligning to TRBD1. CDR1 is SQVTM and CDR2 is ANQGSEA in the germline V gene. The CDR3 length is 11 residues. V dropped 7 bases and J dropped 5; count of bases not matched to a gene: 5. Here the CDR3 reads CSGRQGDEQYF. The CDR3 coding sequence is TGCAGCGGTCGTCAGGGGGACGAGCAGTACTTC.

The chain has TRBV15 and TRBJ2-1; 8 bases fit TRBD2. The V and J ends lost 5 bases and 1 base, in that order; junction bases with no gene match: 10. This CDR3 contains 17 residues. Germline CDR1 is LNHNV and CDR2 is YYDKDF (reference sequence). The CDR3 coding sequence is TGTGCCACCAGCGCTAGCGGGTCCCCGGGGTCCTACAATGAGCAGTTCTTC. This codes for CATSASGSPGSYNEQFF.

The gene calls are TRBV19 and TRBJ2-5; 7 nucleotides align to TRBD2. The V and J ends lost 6 bases and 5 bases, in that order; junction bases with no gene match: 12. Germline CDR1 is LNHDA and CDR2 is SQIVND (reference sequence). CDR3 size: 15 residues. CDR3 protein: CASRNPRMGGETQYF. DNA for the CDR3: TGTGCCAGTAGGAACCCCAGGATGGGGGGGGAGACCCAGTACTTC. The variable domain in full, with the rest retrieved from reference TRBV19 and TRBJ2-5, is DGGITQSPKYLFRKEGQNVTLSCEQNLNHDAMYWYRQDPGQGLRLIYYSQIVNDFQKGDIAEGYSVSREKKESFPLTVTSAQKNPTAFYLCASRNPRMGGETQYFGPGTRLLVL.

The J gene is TRBJ2-7, the V gene TRBV6-5; 13 bases line up with TRBD2. J gave up 3 bases and V 5 bases, and 4 bases lay outside the gene matches. Germline loops: CDR1 MNHEY, CDR2 SVGAGI. This CDR3 region has 15 residues. The CDR3 sequence: CASSPRTSGSYEQYF. The DNA of the CDR3 is TGTGCCAGCAGTCCAAGGACTAGCGGGAGCTACGAGCAGTACTTC.

This clone was seen once. The rearrangement uses TRBV6-1 and TRBJ2-6; D remains ambiguous. In germline, CDR1 is MNHNS, CDR2 SASEGT. This CDR3 has 13 residues. The V gene lost 6 bases and the J gene lost 0 bases, with 3 bases spanning the gap. The CDR3 sequence: CASRASGANVLTF. The CDR3 DNA follows: TGTGCCAGCAGAGCCTCTGGGGCCAACGTCCTGACTTTC.

This chain uses TRBV15 with TRBJ2-3, with TRBD2 matching over 16 bases. The CDR3 totals 21 residues. Trimming took 4 bases from V and 3 from J; bases not matched to a gene: 16. Germline V gene data show CDR1 as LNHNV and CDR2 as YYDKDF (reference sequence). CDR3 residues: CATSTNDWGLAGGVGTDTQYF. In nucleotides, the CDR3 is TGTGCCACCAGCACAAACGACTGGGGACTAGCGGGAGGGGTGGGTACAGATACGCAGTATTTT.

V and J are TRBV27 and TRBJ2-3; D is uncertain. The CDR3 totals 13 residues. The germline gives CDR1 MNHEY, CDR2 SMNVEV (reference sequence). V gave up 2 bases and J gave up 5 bases, with 8 bases separating them. The CDR3 sequence: CASSLVGVDTQYF. DNA of the CDR3: TGTGCCAGCAGTTTAGTGGGCGTAGATACGCAGTATTTT.

This clone was counted only a few times. The rearrangement links TRBV27 to TRBJ2-7; 8 nucleotides align to TRBD2. Trimming at V came to 6 bases and at J to 1 base, leaving 2 bases not matched to a gene. Germline-derived CDR1 and CDR2 are MNHEY and SMNVEV (reference sequence). CDR3 length: 13 amino acids. CDR3 residues: CASSVAGSYEQYF. CDR3 in DNA: TGTGCCAGCAGCGTAGCGGGGTCCTACGAGCAGTACTTC.

The chain has TRBV10-3 and TRBJ1-3; maybe TRBD1 (6 bases). V shed 3 bases and J shed 2 bases, with 8 bases lying between them. Germline CDR1 reads ENHRY; CDR2 reads SYGVKD. The CDR3 runs 14 residues. CDR3 in amino acids: CAISDGTTGNTIYF. The CDR3, as DNA: TGTGCCATCAGTGATGGGACAACTGGAAACACCATATATTTT.

The CDR3 bases are TGTGCCAGCAGCTTAGAATCGGGAGGGAAGAACACCGGGGAGCTGTTTTTT. It specifies CASSLESGGKNTGELFF. The chain joins TRBV7-6 to TRBJ2-2, with 8 bases that match TRBD2. This CDR3 is built from 17 residues. With V trimmed by 1 base and J by 1 base, 5 bases remained unmatched. Germline V gene lookup returns CDR1 SGHVS and CDR2 FNYEAQ.